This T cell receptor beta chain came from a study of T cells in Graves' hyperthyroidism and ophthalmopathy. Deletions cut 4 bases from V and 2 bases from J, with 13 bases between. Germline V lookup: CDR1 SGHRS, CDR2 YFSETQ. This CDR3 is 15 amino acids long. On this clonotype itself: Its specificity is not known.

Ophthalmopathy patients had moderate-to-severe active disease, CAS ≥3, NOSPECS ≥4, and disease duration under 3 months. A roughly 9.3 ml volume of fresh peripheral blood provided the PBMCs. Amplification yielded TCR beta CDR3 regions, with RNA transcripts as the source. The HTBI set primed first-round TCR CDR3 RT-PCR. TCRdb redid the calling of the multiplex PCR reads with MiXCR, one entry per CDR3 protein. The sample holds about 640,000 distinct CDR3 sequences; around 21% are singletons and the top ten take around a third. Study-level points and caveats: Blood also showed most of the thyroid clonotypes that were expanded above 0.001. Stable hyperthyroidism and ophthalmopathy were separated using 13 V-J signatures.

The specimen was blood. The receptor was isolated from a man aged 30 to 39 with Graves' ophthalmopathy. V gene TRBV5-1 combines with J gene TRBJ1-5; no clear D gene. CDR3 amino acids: CASSPDGRGNQPQHF. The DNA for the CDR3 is TGCGCCAGCAGCCCGGACGGCCGCGGCAATCAGCCCCAGCATTTT.